This T cell receptor (beta chain) originates from a study of early T cells in non-severe SARS-CoV-2 infection. Looking at the study overall: Bulk RNA taken from unsorted whole blood was sequenced, leaving chains unpaired. Study results and limitations: The matching step, a VDJdb search, favored anti-spike CD8 responses and missed private and CD4 specificities.

This clonotype has ten or more counts. Its antigen remains unknown. CDR3 length: 15 amino acids. V shed 5 bases and J shed 2 bases, with 14 bases lying between them. The germline CDR1 and CDR2 sequences are SGHTA and FQGNSA. Individual cDNA molecules were tagged with unique molecular identifiers, the study reported. From the 5' RACE reads, TCRdb called clonotypes with MiXCR, one entry per CDR3 protein. The profile shows about 60,000 distinct CDR3 sequences, roughly 18% of them singletons. The rearrangement links TRBV7-2 to TRBJ2-3, with D maybe TRBD2 (6 bases). Sequencing was performed on whole blood, taken at baseline. This TCR came from an adult who was a healthcare worker with PCR-confirmed SARS-CoV-2 infection or an uninfected control (not recorded which). The CDR3, as DNA: TGTGCCAGCAGCCGTTCGGGACTGCACACAGATACGCAGTATTTT. Translation gives CASSRSGLHTDTQYF.